This T cell receptor (beta chain) was found in a study of cytomegalovirus exposure and HLA in healthy donors. On the study more broadly: The study's early data release held about 85 million unique TCRs from HLA-typed donors. Whole-study findings and limits: Several top significant clusters appeared, in a later analysis, to be linked to common viral pathogens.

PCR used 60 Vbeta primers and 13 Jbeta primers. Here immunoSEQ multiplex PCR was the method, and the copy in TCRdb shows in-frame clones only, minus some. This sample has 81,000 or so clones, with roughly 60% found just once. Germline-derived CDR1 and CDR2 are LGHNT and FRNRAP. Deletions cut 6 bases from V and 4 bases from J, with 7 bases between. The CDR3 has 12 amino acids. As regards this clone: Antigen: not known.

V and J are TRBV12-5 and TRBJ1-3, with unresolved D. This sequence originates from a woman aged 25 to 39 in good health and CMV-seropositive. The sequencing input was PBMCs. CDR3 nucleotide sequence: TGTGCTAGTGGGTCTCCCGGAAACACCATATATTTT. It is translated as CASGSPGNTIYF.